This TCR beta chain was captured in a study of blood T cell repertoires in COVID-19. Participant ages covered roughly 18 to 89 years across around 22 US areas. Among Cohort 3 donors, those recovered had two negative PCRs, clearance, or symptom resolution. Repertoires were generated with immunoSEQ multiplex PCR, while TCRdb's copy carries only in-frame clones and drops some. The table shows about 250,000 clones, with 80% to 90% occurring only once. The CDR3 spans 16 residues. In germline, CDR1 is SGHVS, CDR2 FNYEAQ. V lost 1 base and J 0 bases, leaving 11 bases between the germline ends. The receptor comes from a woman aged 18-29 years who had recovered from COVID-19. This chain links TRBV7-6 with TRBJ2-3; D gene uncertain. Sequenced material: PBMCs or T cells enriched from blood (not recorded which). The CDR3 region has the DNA TGTGCCAGCAGCTTAGGTGCGGCTCCGAGCACAGATACGCAGTATTTT. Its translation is CASSLGAAPSTDTQYF.